A single sample gave rise to the 21 T cell receptor beta chains below, sequenced in a study of cytomegalovirus exposure and HLA in healthy donors. The PCR was carried out with 60 Vbeta primers and 13 Jbeta primers. Clones were read by immunoSEQ multiplex PCR, and TCRdb kept only the in-frame ones, dropping some. Here the sample spans about 63,000 clones, approximately 79% being singletons. The sample comprised PBMCs. Every receptor here comes from a woman in her twenties or thirties in good health and CMV-seronegative.

V is TRBV30 and J is TRBJ2-4; maybe TRBD2 (5 bases). V dropped 5 bases and J dropped 9 bases, with 11 bases sitting between them. This CDR3 is 11 amino acids long. In germline, CDR1 is GTSNPN, CDR2 SVGIG (reference sequence). The CDR3 nucleotides read TGTGCCTGGGAGGGTATGGGCATTCAGTACTTC. It codes for CAWEGMGIQYF.

This clone came up a few times. This rearrangement joins TRBV7-9 to TRBJ2-2; TRBD1 matches at 7 bases. The CDR3 runs to 14 residues. Germline loops: CDR1 SEHNR, CDR2 FQNEAQ (reference sequence). The V gene end was trimmed by 6 bases and the J gene end by 3 bases; junction bases not matched to a gene: 4. CDR3 bases: TGTGCCAGCAGACCGGGGACAGACACCGGGGAGCTGTTTTTT. It translates to CASRPGTDTGELFF.

The chain joins TRBV27 to TRBJ1-2; TRBD1 might be the D (5 bases). In germline, CDR1 is MNHEY, CDR2 SMNVEV (reference sequence). V dropped 0 bases and J dropped 4 bases, with 21 bases sitting between them. This CDR3 is 18 amino acids long. The CDR3 region is CASSLSGSGGGTLYGYTF. CDR3 nucleotide sequence: TGTGCCAGCAGTTTATCGGGCAGTGGGGGGGGAACTCTCTATGGCTACACCTTC.

This rearrangement joins TRBV5-6 to TRBJ1-6; 8 bases agree with TRBD1. Germline CDR1 is SGHDT and CDR2 is YYEEEE. CDR3 length: 15 residues. The J segment lost 7 bases and the V segment lost 3 bases, leaving 6 bases of the junction unmatched. CDR3 nucleotides: TGTGCCAGCAGCTATAGTACAGGGGGAAATTCACCCCTCCACTTT. Encoded protein: CASSYSTGGNSPLHF.

The chain has TRBV19 and TRBJ1-1, with 7 bases matching TRBD1. With 3 bases clipped from V and 3 bases from J, the junction kept 13 bases outside the gene matches. In germline, CDR1 is LNHDA, CDR2 SQIVND (reference sequence). The CDR3 spans 17 residues. CDR3: CASSIRQGGGGYTEAFF. In DNA, the CDR3 is TGTGCCAGTAGTATTAGACAGGGCGGTGGGGGCTACACTGAAGCTTTCTTT. Full variable domain (remainder filled in from reference TRBV19 and TRBJ1-1): DGGITQSPKYLFRKEGQNVTLSCEQNLNHDAMYWYRQDPGQGLRLIYYSQIVNDFQKGDIAEGYSVSREKKESFPLTVTSAQKNPTAFYLCASSIRQGGGGYTEAFFGQGTRLTVV.

The rearrangement joins TRBV7-9 to TRBJ1-1; 7 bases line up with TRBD1. The CDR3 is 14 amino acids. Per germline, CDR1 SEHNR and CDR2 FQNEAQ (reference sequence). Trimming took 6 bases from V and 6 from J; bases not matched to a gene: 10. CDR3 coding DNA: TGTGCCAGCAGGCAACAGGGGCGTTATGCTGAAGCTTTCTTT. Amino acid sequence: CASRQQGRYAEAFF.

The chain is built from TRBV15 and TRBJ2-7; D is possibly TRBD2 (6 bases). The germline V gene encodes CDR1 LNHNV and CDR2 YYDKDF (reference sequence). Trimming shortened V by 8 bases and J by 2 bases, and 16 bases separated the two germline ends. This CDR3 spans 14 amino acids. CDR3 sequence reads: CATRGGTEAYEQYF. The CDR3 coding sequence is TGTGCCACCCGTGGAGGGACGGAGGCCTACGAGCAGTACTTC.

The CDR3 spells CASRGGPLGGYTF. The CDR3 DNA sequence: TGTGCCAGTAGAGGAGGGCCCTTGGGGGGCTACACCTTC. The V call is TRBV19, the J call TRBJ1-2; D gene uncertain. Germline CDR1 LNHDA, CDR2 SQIVND (reference sequence). The CDR3 spans 13 residues. V was trimmed by 6 bases and J by 8 bases, leaving 16 bases between them.

The rearrangement links TRBV5-1 to TRBJ2-5, with D maybe TRBD1 (6 bases). V was trimmed by 0 bases and J by 2 bases, leaving 14 bases between them. The CDR3 covers 16 residues. The V gene's germline CDR1 is SGHRS and CDR2 YFSETQ. The CDR3 nucleotides are TGCGCCAGCAGCTTGGAGGCAGGGGATCGGCAAGAGACCCAGTACTTC. Amino acid sequence: CASSLEAGDRQETQYF. The variable domain in full, completed from reference TRBV5-1 and TRBJ2-5, reads KAGVTQTPRYLIKTRGQQVTLSCSPISGHRSVSWYQQTPGQGLQFLFEYFSETQRNKGNFPGRFSGRQFSNSRSEMNVSTLELGDSALYLCASSLEAGDRQETQYFGPGTRLLVL.

The chain recombines TRBV7-9 with TRBJ1-4; the D is unclear. Trimming stripped 1 base from V and 4 bases from J, with 10 bases between. CDR1 and CDR2 from the germline V gene are SEHNR and FQNEAQ (reference sequence). CDR3 size: 15 residues. DNA for the CDR3: TGTGCCAGCAGCTTAGTAAAACTTGTTAATGAAAAACTGTTTTTT. It yields the protein CASSLVKLVNEKLFF. The whole variable domain, remainder taken from reference TRBV7-9 and TRBJ1-4, is DTGVSQNPRHKITKRGQNVTFRCDPISEHNRLYWYRQTLGQGPEFLTYFQNEAQLEKSRLLSDRFSAERPKGSFSTLEIQRTEQGDSAMYLCASSLVKLVNEKLFFGSGTQLSVL.

This chain connects TRBV7-2 to TRBJ2-2, with 12 positions matching TRBD2. The CDR3 totals 18 residues. The trim removed 2 bases at V and 4 bases at J, leaving 8 bases unmatched. In germline, CDR1 is SGHTA, CDR2 FQGNSA. The CDR3 DNA reads TGTGCCAGCAGCTTATTAGGTGGACTAGCGGGGCTCACCGGGGAGCTGTTTTTT. This codes for CASSLLGGLAGLTGELFF.

This chain uses TRBV27 with TRBJ2-3; the D gene is possibly TRBD1 (6 bases). The length of the CDR3 is 12 residues. Germline V gene lookup returns CDR1 MNHEY and CDR2 SMNVEV (reference sequence). V was clipped by 9 bases and J by 4 bases, with 11 bases between them. In DNA form, the CDR3 reads TGTGCCAGTACAGGGCAGGCAGATACGCAGTATTTT. It yields the protein CASTGQADTQYF.

CDR3 loop: CASSARQGVNTEAFF. DNA for the CDR3: TGCGCCAGCAGTGCCCGACAGGGAGTGAACACTGAAGCTTTCTTT. The V gene is TRBV10-2, the J gene TRBJ1-1; 7 bases fit TRBD1. Unmatched junction bases numbered 5, after V lost 4 bases and J lost 0 bases. The CDR3 is 15 residues long. Germline V gene data show CDR1 as WSHSY and CDR2 as SAAADI.

The rearrangement uses TRBV11-3 and TRBJ2-1, with 8 bases fitting TRBD2. V dropped 3 bases and J dropped 7; count of bases not matched to a gene: 17. The CDR3 is 18 residues long. CDR1 is SGHNT, CDR2 YENEEA, per germline. This CDR3 is CASSFLFWGREEKNEQFF. In DNA form, the CDR3 reads TGTGCCAGCAGCTTTCTTTTCTGGGGGCGGGAGGAAAAGAATGAGCAGTTCTTC.

This rearrangement joins TRBV19 to TRBJ1-1; possibly TRBD1 for D (6 bases). V lost 6 bases and J 6 bases, leaving 20 bases between the germline ends. This CDR3 is 15 amino acids long. CDR1 LNHDA and CDR2 SQIVND come from the germline V gene (reference sequence). The CDR3 nucleotides read TGTGCCAGTAGGGGGGGCGGGGGGCGGACTTCTGAAGCTTTCTTT. It specifies CASRGGGGRTSEAFF.

V and J are TRBV19 and TRBJ2-5; 7 nucleotides line up with TRBD1. V lost 10 bases and J lost 1; bases outside the gene matches: 6. In germline, CDR1 is LNHDA, CDR2 SQIVND (reference sequence). The CDR3 runs to 13 residues. The CDR3 loop reads CATRQGVQETQYF. Here the CDR3 DNA reads TGTGCCACCAGGCAGGGGGTCCAAGAGACCCAGTACTTC.

The chain links TRBV30 to TRBJ2-5; a weak D match, TRBD2 (6 bases). The CDR3 has 14 residues. The V gene's germline CDR1 is GTSNPN and CDR2 SVGIG (reference sequence). Trimming took off 6 bases at V and 4 bases at J, with 18 bases between the two ends. The CDR3: CACPRVGGGETQYF. In DNA form, the CDR3 reads TGTGCCTGTCCTAGGGTCGGGGGAGGAGAGACCCAGTACTTC.

This clone came up a few times. V usage is TRBV4-3 and J usage is TRBJ1-5; D not resolved. The length of the CDR3 is 15 residues. With 0 bases removed from V and 7 bases from J, the gap between germline ends came to 13 bases. Germline lookup yields CDR1 LGHNA and CDR2 YSLEER. In nucleotides, the CDR3 is TGCGCCAGCAGCCAAGATTTTAGCTTAACCCAGCCCCAGCATTTT. Translated: CASSQDFSLTQPQHF.

The chain uses TRBV2 and TRBJ2-6; D is undetermined. The CDR3 runs 15 residues. The germline V gene has CDR1 SNHLY and CDR2 FYNNEI. V shed 5 bases and J shed 0 bases, with 8 bases lying between them. The CDR3 DNA reads TGTGCCAGCAGTTACCAGGCCTCTGGGGCCAACGTCCTGACTTTC. Its protein is CASSYQASGANVLTF.

A few counts support this clone. The chain couples TRBV6-6 to TRBJ2-1; TRBD1 matches 10 bases. The trim removed 4 bases at V and 7 bases at J, leaving 7 bases unmatched. The CDR3 runs to 15 residues. Germline CDR1 reads MNHNY; CDR2 reads SVGAGI (reference sequence). CDR3 amino acids: CASSSGQGIVNEQFF. In DNA form, the CDR3 reads TGTGCCAGCAGTTCGGGACAGGGGATAGTGAATGAGCAGTTCTTC.

This clone was recorded only once. The chain has TRBV29-1 and TRBJ1-1, with 7 bases lining up with TRBD1. CDR1 and CDR2 (germline): SQVTM, ANQGSEA. The CDR3 contains 12 residues. The V gene end was trimmed by 7 bases and the J gene end by 1 base; junction bases not matched to a gene: 3. CDR3 region: CSARDRNTEAFF. The CDR3 DNA sequence: TGCAGCGCCAGGGACAGGAACACTGAAGCTTTCTTT.